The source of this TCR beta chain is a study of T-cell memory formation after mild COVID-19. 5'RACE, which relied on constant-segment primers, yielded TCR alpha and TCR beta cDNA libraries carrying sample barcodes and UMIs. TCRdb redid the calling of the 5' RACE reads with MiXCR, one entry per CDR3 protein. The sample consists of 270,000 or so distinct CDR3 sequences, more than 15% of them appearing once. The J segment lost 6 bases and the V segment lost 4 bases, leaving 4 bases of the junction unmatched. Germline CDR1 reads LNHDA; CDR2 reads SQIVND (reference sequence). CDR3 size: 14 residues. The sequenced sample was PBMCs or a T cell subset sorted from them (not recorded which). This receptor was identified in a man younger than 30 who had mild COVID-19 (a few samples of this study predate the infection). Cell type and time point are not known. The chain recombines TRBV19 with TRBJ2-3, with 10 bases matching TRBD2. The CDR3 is CASSNPGLADTQYF. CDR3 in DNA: TGTGCCAGTAGTAACCCGGGACTAGCGGATACGCAGTATTTT. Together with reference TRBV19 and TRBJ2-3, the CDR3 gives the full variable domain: DGGITQSPKYLFRKEGQNVTLSCEQNLNHDAMYWYRQDPGQGLRLIYYSQIVNDFQKGDIAEGYSVSREKKESFPLTVTSAQKNPTAFYLCASSNPGLADTQYFGPGTRLTVL.